Shown below are 5 T cell receptor beta chains from a single sample sequenced in a study of human T cells and chemical hapten exposure. TCRdb redid the calling of the RACE reads with MiXCR, one entry per CDR3 protein. The sample carries 65,000 or so distinct CDR3 sequences, roughly 6.6% recorded once. Time point noted: healthy volunteer bleed at 6 weeks. Sequencing started from total RNA isolated from unfractionated whole blood. The specimen sequenced was whole blood. These TCRs come from a female donor in good health. Some clones in this sample may be carry-over from other donors' samples.

This clonotype was picked up many times. J is TRBJ1-1 and V is TRBV6-5; 8 nucleotides line up with TRBD1. The CDR3 length is 14 residues. Germline lookup yields CDR1 MNHEY and CDR2 SVGAGI. J lost 2 bases, V lost 2 bases, and 1 base had no gene match. CDR3 sequence reads: CASSYGQGNTEAFF. The CDR3 DNA reads TGTGCCAGCAGTTACGGACAGGGTAACACTGAAGCTTTCTTT.

This clonotype appeared many times. The chain recombines TRBV29-1 with TRBJ1-1, with D tentatively TRBD1 (5 bases). V was shortened by 4 bases and J by 1 base, with 10 bases between the two germline ends. The CDR3 length is 13 residues. CDR1 and CDR2 (germline): SQVTM, ANQGSEA. CDR3 coding DNA: TGCAGCGTTGGGGGGGGGACGAACACTGAAGCTTTCTTT. It translates to CSVGGGTNTEAFF.

This clonotype was detected only a few times. CDR3 sequence reads: CASSQESDQETQYF. CDR3 bases: TGTGCCAGCAGCCAAGAGTCTGACCAAGAGACCCAGTACTTC. The V gene is TRBV14, the J gene TRBJ2-5, with D unresolved. CDR3 length: 14 amino acids. V dropped 0 bases and J dropped 0 bases, with 5 bases sitting between them. The V gene's germline CDR1 is SGHDN and CDR2 FVKESK.

This chain links TRBV24-1 with TRBJ2-1; D may be TRBD2 (5 bases). This CDR3 comprises 15 residues. Germline V gene lookup returns CDR1 KGHDR and CDR2 SFDVKD. Trimming removed 5 bases at V and 2 bases at J, with 12 bases between. The CDR3 DNA is TGTGCCACCAGTGGTCCGGGAAACACCTACAATGAGCAGTTCTTC. It is translated as CATSGPGNTYNEQFF.

About this clonotype: This may come from a read error, since a much larger clone is one base off. The V gene is TRBV28, the J gene TRBJ2-4; 8 nucleotides match TRBD2. Germline CDR1 MDHEN, CDR2 SYDVKM. The CDR3 spans 15 residues. The CDR3 sequence: CASISAGGAKNIQCF. The CDR3 nucleotides are TGTGCCAGCATATCGGCGGGAGGAGCCAAAAACATTCAGTGCTTC.